These T cell receptor beta chains were read from a single sample in a study of blood T cell repertoires in COVID-19. TCRdb's copy holds only in-frame clones and misses some; the assay was immunoSEQ multiplex PCR. The repertoire consists of about 110,000 clones, with roughly four fifths occurring once and the leading ten covering 6.2%. The source material was peripheral blood. The receptors originated from a man aged 80 or over with COVID-19, enrolled during active disease. Each CDR3 is given with its conserved first and last residue. D genes are given only for firm matches. Not every row has a clone size; where given, it reads once, few, many or a size class.

>TRBV11-1|TRBD1|TRBJ2-7|.
TGTGCCAGCAGCCCCCGACAGGGGTCGGGATTCTACGAGCAGTACTTC
CASSPRQGSGFYEQYF
>TRBV28|TRBD2|TRBJ2-3|.
TGTGCCAGCAGTCTCCCCAGGACTAGCTTGGATACGCAGTATTTT
CASSLPRTSLDTQYF
>TRBV6-5|.|TRBJ1-1|.
TGTGCCAGCAGTTCGATCTACAGGAACACTGAAGCTTTCTTT
CASSSIYRNTEAFF
>TRBV5-1|TRBD1|TRBJ1-4|.
TGCGCCAGCAGCATGGGACAGGGGACGGAAAAACTGTTTTTT
CASSMGQGTEKLFF
>TRBV6-5|.|TRBJ2-2|.
TGTGCCAGCAGAACAATAAGATCCAACACCGGGGAGCTGTTTTTT
CASRTIRSNTGELFF
>TRBV7-9|TRBD1|TRBJ1-6|.
TGTGCCAGCAGCCGGGACAGCAATTCACCCCTCCACTTT
CASSRDSNSPLHF
>TRBV2|TRBD1|TRBJ1-6|.
TGTGCCAGCAGTGCGGACAGGGAGTATAATTCACCCCTCCACTTT
CASSADREYNSPLHF
>TRBV7-8|.|TRBJ2-2|.
TGTGCCAGCAGCCCACCGGGATGGGCGAACACCGGGGAGCTGTTTTTT
CASSPPGWANTGELFF
>TRBV19|TRBD1|TRBJ2-5|few
TGTGCCAGTAGTACTGACAGGGGGGACGAGACCCAGTACTTC
CASSTDRGDETQYF
>TRBV15|.|TRBJ2-1|.
TGTGCCACCAGCAGAGATCGGGATGATGAGCAGTTCTTC
CATSRDRDDEQFF
>TRBV19|.|TRBJ2-7|few
TGTGCCAGTAGTAACCCAGGGAATAGTTACGAGCAGTACTTC
CASSNPGNSYEQYF
>TRBV19|TRBD2|TRBJ2-7|.
TGTGCCAGTAGTAGACCCGGGACTAGCGGGTACGAGCAGTACTTC
CASSRPGTSGYEQYF
>TRBV19|TRBD2|TRBJ2-1|.
TGTGCCAGTAGTACCCGGACTAGCGGCCTCTACAATGAGCAGTTCTTC
CASSTRTSGLYNEQFF
>TRBV19|.|TRBJ1-5|.
TGTGCCAGTAGTTACCACAGGGCTGACCAGCCCCAGCATTTT
CASSYHRADQPQHF
>TRBV6-5|.|TRBJ1-4|.
TGTGCCAGCAGTCCTCCGCAGGGTGAAAAACTGTTTTTT
CASSPPQGEKLFF
>TRBV2|TRBD1|TRBJ1-2|few
TGTGCCAGCAGCAGCAGACAGGGCGACTATGGCTACACCTTC
CASSSRQGDYGYTF
>TRBV12-3/TRBV12-4|.|TRBJ1-2|once
TGTGCCAGCAGTACTCCGAACTATGGCTACACCTTC
CASSTPNYGYTF
>TRBV11-1|TRBD2|TRBJ2-1|.
TGTGCCAGCACCCCCCAAGCGGGAGGGGGCGATGAGCAGTTCTTC
CASTPQAGGGDEQFF
>TRBV12-3/TRBV12-4|.|TRBJ1-5|few
TGTGCCAGCAGTTTACTGAATCAGCCCCAGCATTTT
CASSLLNQPQHF
>TRBV24-1|TRBD1|TRBJ2-3|.
TGTGCCACCGAGGGGGCTAGCACAGATACGCAGTATTTT
CATEGASTDTQYF
>TRBV19|TRBD2|TRBJ2-7|.
TGTGCCAGTAGTGGGGGAGCGGGAGACGACGAGCAGTACTTC
CASSGGAGDDEQYF
>TRBV19|.|TRBJ1-1|once
TGTGCCAGTACCCCACCCCGCGGGACGTTGAACACTGAAGCTTTCTTT
CASTPPRGTLNTEAFF
>TRBV19|TRBD2|TRBJ2-7|.
TGTGCCAGTAGTATCGGGGAGGGACCAGGACGCTACGAGCAGTACTTC
CASSIGEGPGRYEQYF
>TRBV6-1|.|TRBJ2-7|.
TGTGCCAGCAGTGAATGGACAGAGCAGTACTTC
CASSEWTEQYF
>TRBV28|.|TRBJ2-5|.
TGTGCCAGCAGTCAACAAGAGACCCAGTACTTC
CASSQQETQYF
>TRBV7-2|.|TRBJ1-5|.
TGTGCCAGCGGAAGGGCAGGGTCCAATCAGCCCCAGCATTTT
CASGRAGSNQPQHF
>TRBV18|.|TRBJ2-3|.
TGTGCCAGCTCAACCGGGAGTCCGGCAGATACGCAGTATTTT
CASSTGSPADTQYF
>TRBV18|TRBD1|TRBJ1-1|.
TGTGCCAGCTCACCAGAGGGGGCAAGGACTGAAGCTTTCTTT
CASSPEGARTEAFF
>TRBV5-6|.|TRBJ1-1|.
TGTGCCAGCAGCTTGGCTGGGAGAGGGAACACTGAAGCTTTCTTT
CASSLAGRGNTEAFF
>TRBV9|.|TRBJ1-5|few
TGTGCCAGCAGCGTAGACACAGGGTCAAATCAGCCCCAGCATTTT
CASSVDTGSNQPQHF
>TRBV7-8|.|TRBJ2-5|once
TGTGCCAGCAGCTTAATGTCGACAGACCAAGAGACCCAGTACTTC
CASSLMSTDQETQYF
>TRBV6-5|TRBD1|TRBJ2-1|.
TGTGCCAGCAGTCCTACCGGGACAGGGGTCAATGAGCAGTTCTTC
CASSPTGTGVNEQFF
>TRBV5-6|.|TRBJ1-2|.
TGTGCCAGCAGCCCTGAAGTCAGGAGGCTTGCTGGCTACACCTTC
CASSPEVRRLAGYTF
>TRBV28|TRBD2|TRBJ2-7|few
TGTGCCAGCAGTTTATGGGGACTAGCCTCCTACGAGCAGTACTTC
CASSLWGLASYEQYF
>TRBV5-1|.|TRBJ1-6|.
TGCGCCAGCAGCTTGGGATCATCGGGTAATTCACCCCTCCACTTT
CASSLGSSGNSPLHF
>TRBV7-3|.|TRBJ2-3|.
TGTGCCAGCAGCACGCCGGGTGGAGATACGCAGTATTTT
CASSTPGGDTQYF
>TRBV7-2|TRBD1|TRBJ1-6|.
TGTGCCAGCAGCTCCCGGGACAGTAATTCACCCCTCCACTTT
CASSSRDSNSPLHF
>TRBV6-1|.|TRBJ2-1|.
TGTGCCAGCAGTGAGTGGGCTAATAATGAGCAGTTCTTC
CASSEWANNEQFF
>TRBV15|.|TRBJ2-7|.
TGTGCCACCAGCAGAGATTTACTAGCAGCCTACGAGCAGTACTTC
CATSRDLLAAYEQYF
>TRBV5-4|TRBD1|TRBJ1-6|.
TGTGCCAGCAGCCCCCGGGACAGGGGAGGATCACCCCTCCACTTT
CASSPRDRGGSPLHF
>TRBV2|.|TRBJ1-6|.
TGTGCCAGCAGTGAATCCGCGGGGGCGAATTCACCCCTCCACTTT
CASSESAGANSPLHF
>TRBV2|TRBD2|TRBJ2-3|.
TGTGCCAGCAGGTGGGCGGGAGGGCCGTATACGCAGTATTTT
CASRWAGGPYTQYF
>TRBV27|TRBD1|TRBJ1-5|.
TGTGCCAGCAGTTCCGGGACAGGGTCACGGGGTCAGCCCCAGCATTTT
CASSSGTGSRGQPQHF
>TRBV27|TRBD1|TRBJ1-2|.
TGTGCCAGCAATCCAACAGGGGTAGGTGGCTACACCTTC
CASNPTGVGGYTF
>TRBV11-1|.|TRBJ2-3|.
TGTGCCAGCAGCTATGGGAGTCGCACAGATACGCAGTATTTT
CASSYGSRTDTQYF
>TRBV2|TRBD1|TRBJ2-7|.
TGTGCCAGCAGGTATACAGGGGGCGAGCAGTACTTC
CASRYTGGEQYF
>TRBV6-5|.|TRBJ2-3|.
TGTGCCAGCAGTTATGAGGGAACGCAGTATTTT
CASSYEGTQYF
>TRBV6-5|TRBD1|TRBJ1-2|.
TGTGCCAGCAGTCCTCCCGGGACAGCTATCGGCTACACCTTC
CASSPPGTAIGYTF
>TRBV20-1|.|TRBJ1-2|.
TGCAGTGCTAGTCGGGGTGGAGACTATGGCTACACCTTC
CSASRGGDYGYTF
>TRBV15|.|TRBJ2-1|.
TGTGCCACCAGCAGCGGGGGTAGGGCCTACAATGAGCAGTTCTTC
CATSSGGRAYNEQFF
>TRBV6-6|.|TRBJ2-7|once
TGTGCCAGCAGCAGACGGGGGTCCTACGAGCAGTACTTC
CASSRRGSYEQYF
>TRBV5-1|TRBD1|TRBJ2-7|.
TGCGCCAGCAGCTCCCGCTCTAACAGGGGTCCTTACGAGCAGTACTTC
CASSSRSNRGPYEQYF
>TRBV4-3|.|TRBJ1-3|.
TGCGCCAGCAGCCAATTGCCAGGGGTTAGTAACACCATATATTTT
CASSQLPGVSNTIYF
>TRBV7-8|TRBD1|TRBJ2-5|once
TGTGCCAGCAGCTTGGGACAGCAAGAGACCCAGTACTTC
CASSLGQQETQYF
>TRBV28|TRBD1|TRBJ1-6|.
TGTGCCAGCAGGAGACAGGGAGTGCCCCTACGTTCACCCCTCCACTTT
CASRRQGVPLRSPLHF